The clone carrying this TCR beta chain showed up just once. The antigen remains unidentified. These data belong to a study of cytomegalovirus exposure and HLA in healthy donors. Study results and limitations: Prior analysis indicated that the majority of TCR beta V segments exhibited productivity approximately 90% or approximately 30% of the time.

PCR used 60 Vbeta primers and 13 Jbeta primers. Data came from immunoSEQ multiplex PCR; TCRdb stores just in-frame clones and leaves some out. Of 130,000 or so clones in the sample, 70% to 75% are singletons; the top ten hold less than 2.5%. Germline assignment: CDR1 MNHNS and CDR2 SASEGT. CDR3 size: 15 residues. Trimming cost V 4 bases and J 0 bases, with 9 bases left between them. The donors comprised healthy bone marrow donors. The sequence derives from a woman in her 40s in good health and CMV-seropositive. Sequencing was done on a sample of PBMCs. This chain links TRBV6-1 with TRBJ2-2; unclear D gene. CDR3 DNA sequence: TGTGCCAGCAGTGTTAAACAGACGAACACCGGGGAGCTGTTTTTT. Encoded protein: CASSVKQTNTGELFF.